This T cell receptor (beta chain) was profiled in a study of CD8 T cells in Susac syndrome. The germline CDR1 and CDR2 sequences are MNHEY and SVGEGT. Unmatched junction bases numbered 5, after V lost 8 bases and J lost 2 bases. The CDR3 contains 13 residues. Reverse transcription used roughly 0.5 to 1 ug RNA and random hexamers. TCRdb called the immunoSEQ multiplex PCR reads again in MiXCR, with one record for every CDR3 protein. The profile shows roughly 120,000 distinct CDR3 sequences, 85% to 95% of them singletons. The source of this sequence is a human donor with multiple sclerosis. The V and J genes are TRBV6-2 or TRBV6-3 and TRBJ1-1; 7 nucleotides agree with TRBD1. The source material was CD4+ T cells from PBMCs. In DNA, the CDR3 is TGTGCCAGCGTAGGGGGCAGAAACACTGAAGCTTTCTTT. Amino acid sequence: CASVGGRNTEAFF.